These 2 T cell receptor beta chains share one sample of origin, sequenced in a study of blood T cells in healthy people across ages. A J-beta primer mix and a sample-barcoded 5' primer were used in a second PCR of about 6 to 12 cycles. TCRdb reprocessed the 5' RACE reads with MiXCR, giving one entry per CDR3 protein. The sample comprises roughly 1,500,000 distinct CDR3 sequences, 30% to 35% of which are singletons, and 11% rests with the top ten. The source material was blood. Receptor source: a woman aged 25-40 years in good health.

V and J are TRBV14 and TRBJ1-4; TRBD1 might be the D (5 bases). V was pared by 2 bases and J by 14 bases, with 12 bases between. The CDR3 runs 12 residues. Per the germline V gene, CDR1 is SGHDN and CDR2 is FVKESK. The CDR3 DNA is TGTGCCAGCAGCCAATACGGGGGGGACCTGTTTTTT. Amino acids: CASSQYGGDLFF.

As for this clonotype: Given a much more abundant clone one base away, this may be a read error. The chain joins TRBV29-1 to TRBJ2-7; unclear D gene. The end of the DNA fits TRBJ2-5 better, so the J call may be wrong. Germline CDR1 SQVTM, CDR2 ANQGSEA. The CDR3 is 12 residues long. CDR3: CSVEAIPETQYF. As DNA, the CDR3 is TGCAGCGTTGAAGCCATTCCGGAGACCCAGTACTTC.